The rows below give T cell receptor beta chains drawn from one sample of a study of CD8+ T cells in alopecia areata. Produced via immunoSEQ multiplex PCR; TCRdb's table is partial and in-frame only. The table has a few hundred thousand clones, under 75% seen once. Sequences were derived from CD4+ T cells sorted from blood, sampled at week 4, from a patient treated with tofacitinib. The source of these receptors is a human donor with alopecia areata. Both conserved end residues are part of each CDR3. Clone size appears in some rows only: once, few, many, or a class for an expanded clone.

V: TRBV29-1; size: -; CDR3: CSVRGKTDTQYF
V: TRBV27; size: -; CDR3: CASSQGSQPQHF
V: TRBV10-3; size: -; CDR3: CAISEGQETQYF
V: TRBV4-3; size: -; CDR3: CASSHRLTNEQFF
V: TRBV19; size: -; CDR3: CASSSQGFIGGYTF
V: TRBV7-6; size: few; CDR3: CASRPGSGANVLTF
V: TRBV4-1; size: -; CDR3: CASSQRDTRYTGELFF
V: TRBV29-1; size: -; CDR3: CSVGGLNTEAFF
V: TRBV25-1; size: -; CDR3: CASRRGVGEAFF
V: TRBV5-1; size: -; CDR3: CASRRGPDYQETQYF
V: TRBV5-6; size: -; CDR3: CASSLGFDLNNQPQHF
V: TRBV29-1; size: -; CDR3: CSARDREGGTEAFF
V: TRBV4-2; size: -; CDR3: CASSQDSFGELFF
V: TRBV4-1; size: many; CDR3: CASSQGPITGNQPQHF
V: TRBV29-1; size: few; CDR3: CSVDRGRGGSEEQYF
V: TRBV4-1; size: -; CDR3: CASSQDSASYGYTF
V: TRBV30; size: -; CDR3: CAWSEWAGENTGELFF
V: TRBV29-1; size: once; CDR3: CSVEVLAGGRQTQYF
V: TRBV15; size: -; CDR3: CATSTLGSTTQYF
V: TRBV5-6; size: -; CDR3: CASSPGPTLEAFF
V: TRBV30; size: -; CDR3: CAWSVLSEAFF
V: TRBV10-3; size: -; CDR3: CAIRGDQETQYF
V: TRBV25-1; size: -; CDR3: CASTSGHPYNEQFF
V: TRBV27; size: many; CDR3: CASSLRQGGGSPLHF
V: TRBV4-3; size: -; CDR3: CASSQDYEGRFAEAFF
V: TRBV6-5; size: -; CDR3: CASRQGGSYGYTF
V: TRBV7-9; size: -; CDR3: CASSSSDRGDYGYTF
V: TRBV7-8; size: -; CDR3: CASSLTGTSINEQFF
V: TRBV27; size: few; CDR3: CASSLGRNTGELFF
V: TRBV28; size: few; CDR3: CASSRGPSNEKLFF
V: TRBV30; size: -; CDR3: CAWSVSPQGGDEQYF
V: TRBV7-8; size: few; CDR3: CASSLLAAEYNEQFF
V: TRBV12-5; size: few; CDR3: CASVLRQGLGNEQFF
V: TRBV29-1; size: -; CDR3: CSVDDSRVNYGYTF
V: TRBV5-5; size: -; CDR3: CASSLAEGYEQYF
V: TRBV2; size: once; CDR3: CASSTGTGDSGANVLTF
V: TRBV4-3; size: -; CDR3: CASSQDTQSNQPQHF
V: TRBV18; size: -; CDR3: CASSSNRGELFF
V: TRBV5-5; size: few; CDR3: CASSSGTNNQPQHF
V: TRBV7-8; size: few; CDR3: CASSLRSGSFGEKLFF
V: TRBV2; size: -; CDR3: CASSEAPGQPQHF
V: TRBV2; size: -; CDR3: CASSVGTFNYGYTF
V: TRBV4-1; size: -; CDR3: CASSQVDRTYRQGYGYTF
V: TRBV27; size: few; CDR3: CASSFKGAMANQPQHF
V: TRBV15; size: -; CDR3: CATSLSQNTGELFF
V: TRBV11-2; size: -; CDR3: CASSLDLGLTSYEQYF
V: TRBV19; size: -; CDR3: CASRGTAKETQYF
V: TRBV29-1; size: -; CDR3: CSVVTGGSTDTQYF
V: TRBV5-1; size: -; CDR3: CASSLGQGIYEQYF
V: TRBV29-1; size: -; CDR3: CSVRGQPTDTQYF
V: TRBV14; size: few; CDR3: CASSSRTGGLGYTF
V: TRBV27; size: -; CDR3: CASSLASGEQYF
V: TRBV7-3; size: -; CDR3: CASSRTGGSSYNEQFF
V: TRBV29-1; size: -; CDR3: CSVESLVGETQYF
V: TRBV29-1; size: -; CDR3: CSVALSSGQHYEQYF